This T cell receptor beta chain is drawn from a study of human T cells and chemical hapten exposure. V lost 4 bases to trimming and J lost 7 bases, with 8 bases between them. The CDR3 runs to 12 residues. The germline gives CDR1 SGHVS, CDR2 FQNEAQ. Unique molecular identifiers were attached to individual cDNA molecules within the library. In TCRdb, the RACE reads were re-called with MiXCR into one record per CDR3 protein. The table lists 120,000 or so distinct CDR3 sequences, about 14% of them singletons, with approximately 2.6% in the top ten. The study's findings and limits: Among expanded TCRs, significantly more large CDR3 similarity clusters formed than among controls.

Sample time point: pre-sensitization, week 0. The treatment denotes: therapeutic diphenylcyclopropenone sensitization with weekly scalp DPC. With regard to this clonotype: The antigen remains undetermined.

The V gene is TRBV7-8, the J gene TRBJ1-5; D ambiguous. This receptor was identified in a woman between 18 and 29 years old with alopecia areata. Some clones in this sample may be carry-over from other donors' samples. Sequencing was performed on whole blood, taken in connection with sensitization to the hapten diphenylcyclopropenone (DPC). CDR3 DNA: TGTGCCAGCAGCTCCTCGGGACAGCCCCAGCATTTT. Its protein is CASSSSGQPQHF.